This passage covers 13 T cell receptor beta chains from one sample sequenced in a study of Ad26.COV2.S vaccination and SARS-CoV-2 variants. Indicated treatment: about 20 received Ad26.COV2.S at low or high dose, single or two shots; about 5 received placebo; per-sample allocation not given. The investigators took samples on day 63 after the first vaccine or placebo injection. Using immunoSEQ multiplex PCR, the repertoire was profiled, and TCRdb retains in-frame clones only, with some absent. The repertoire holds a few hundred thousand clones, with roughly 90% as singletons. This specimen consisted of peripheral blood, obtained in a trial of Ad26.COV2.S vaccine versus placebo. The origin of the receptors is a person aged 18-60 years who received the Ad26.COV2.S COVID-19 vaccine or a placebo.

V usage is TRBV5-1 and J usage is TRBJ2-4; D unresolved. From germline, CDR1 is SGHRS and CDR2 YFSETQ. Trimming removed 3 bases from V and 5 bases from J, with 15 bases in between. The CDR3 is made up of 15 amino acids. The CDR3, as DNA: TGCGCCAGCAGCTGGTCCGCCGGGCGTCAAAACATTCAGTACTTC. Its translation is CASSWSAGRQNIQYF.

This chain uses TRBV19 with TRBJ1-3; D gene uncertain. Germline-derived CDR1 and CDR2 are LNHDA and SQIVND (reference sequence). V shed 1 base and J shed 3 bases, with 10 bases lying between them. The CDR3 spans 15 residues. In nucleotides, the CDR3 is TGTGCCAGTAGTATAGTAGGCGGTAATGGAAACACCATATATTTT. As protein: CASSIVGGNGNTIYF.

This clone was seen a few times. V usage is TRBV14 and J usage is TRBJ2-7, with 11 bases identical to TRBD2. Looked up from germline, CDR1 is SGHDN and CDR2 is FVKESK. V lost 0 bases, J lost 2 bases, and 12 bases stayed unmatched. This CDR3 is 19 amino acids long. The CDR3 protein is CASSQELLAGAYPPYEQYF. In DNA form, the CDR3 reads TGTGCCAGCAGCCAAGAGTTACTAGCGGGGGCCTACCCCCCCTACGAGCAGTACTTC.

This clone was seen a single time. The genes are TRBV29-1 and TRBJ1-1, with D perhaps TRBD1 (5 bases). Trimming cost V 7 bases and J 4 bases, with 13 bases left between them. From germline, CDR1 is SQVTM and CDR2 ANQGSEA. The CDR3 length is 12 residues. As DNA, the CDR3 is TGCAGCGCTGCCCGACAGCCCACTGAAGCTTTCTTT. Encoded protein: CSAARQPTEAFF.

CDR3 protein: CASSSGLAGTGELFF. The CDR3 bases are TGTGCCAGCAGCTCAGGACTAGCGGGGACCGGGGAGCTGTTTTTT. The chain is built from TRBV7-3 and TRBJ2-2; 12 nucleotides match TRBD2. The germline V gene has CDR1 SGHTA and CDR2 FQGTGA. Trimming removed 4 bases from V and 5 bases from J; junction bases left unmatched: 2. This CDR3 region has 15 residues.

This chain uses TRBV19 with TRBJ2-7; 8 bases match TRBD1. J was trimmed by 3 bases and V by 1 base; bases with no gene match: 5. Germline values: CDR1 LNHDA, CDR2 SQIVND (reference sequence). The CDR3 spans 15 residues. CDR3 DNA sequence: TGTGCCAGTAGTATAGGTGCAGGGGGCGGCTACGAGCAGTACTTC. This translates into CASSIGAGGGYEQYF.

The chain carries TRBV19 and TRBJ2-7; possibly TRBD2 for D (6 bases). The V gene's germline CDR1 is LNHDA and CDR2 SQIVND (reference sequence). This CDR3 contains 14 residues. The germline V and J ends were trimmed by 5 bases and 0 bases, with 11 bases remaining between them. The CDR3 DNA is TGTGCCAGTAGTTTCGGGGGTAGCTCCTACGAGCAGTACTTC. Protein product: CASSFGGSSYEQYF.

CDR3 DNA: TGTGCCAGCAGCAAATTTAGGACAGGGGTCCAGAGCTCCTACAATGAGCAGTTCTTC. Its protein product is CASSKFRTGVQSSYNEQFF. The V call is TRBV21-1, the J call TRBJ2-1; the DNA was not compared with TRBD1, the D call given in the table. TRBV21-1 is shown as a pseudogene. This CDR3 spans 19 amino acids.

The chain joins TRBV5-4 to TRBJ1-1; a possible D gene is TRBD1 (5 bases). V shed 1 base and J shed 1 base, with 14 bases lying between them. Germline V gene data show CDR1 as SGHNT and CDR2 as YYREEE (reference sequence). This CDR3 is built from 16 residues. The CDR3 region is CASSLSAGRGNTEAFF. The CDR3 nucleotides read TGTGCCAGCAGCTTGAGTGCGGGAAGGGGGAACACTGAAGCTTTCTTT.

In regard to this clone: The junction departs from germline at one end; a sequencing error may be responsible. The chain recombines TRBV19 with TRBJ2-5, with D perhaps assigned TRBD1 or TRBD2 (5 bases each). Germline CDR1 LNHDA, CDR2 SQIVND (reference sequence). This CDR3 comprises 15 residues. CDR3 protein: CASTPTGTEKETRYF. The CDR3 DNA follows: TGTGCCAGTACTCCCACCGGGACGGAAAAAGAGACCCGGTACTTC.

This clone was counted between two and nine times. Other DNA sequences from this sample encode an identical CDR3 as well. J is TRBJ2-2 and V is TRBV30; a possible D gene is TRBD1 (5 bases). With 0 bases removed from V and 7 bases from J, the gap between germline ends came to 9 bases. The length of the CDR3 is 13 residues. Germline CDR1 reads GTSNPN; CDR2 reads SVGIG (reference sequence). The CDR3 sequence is CAWSVRGNGELFF. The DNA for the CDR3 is TGTGCCTGGAGTGTAAGGGGAAACGGGGAGCTGTTTTTT.

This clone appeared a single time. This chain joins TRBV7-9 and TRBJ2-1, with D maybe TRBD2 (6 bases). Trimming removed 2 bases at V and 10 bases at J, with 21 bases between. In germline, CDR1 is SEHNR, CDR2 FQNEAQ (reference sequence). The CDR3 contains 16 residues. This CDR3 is CASSLLPGESIGEQFF. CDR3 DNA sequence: TGTGCCAGCAGCTTACTTCCGGGGGAGAGTATCGGGGAGCAGTTCTTC. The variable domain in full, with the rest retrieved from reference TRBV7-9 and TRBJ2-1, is DTGVSQNPRHKITKRGQNVTFRCDPISEHNRLYWYRQTLGQGPEFLTYFQNEAQLEKSRLLSDRFSAERPKGSFSTLEIQRTEQGDSAMYLCASSLLPGESIGEQFFGPGTRLTVL.

CDR3 coding DNA: TGTGCCAGCAGCTTTATACAGGGGCCCGGGGAGCTGTTTTTT. It translates to CASSFIQGPGELFF. The chain carries TRBV5-4 and TRBJ2-2; 7 bases map to TRBD1. After removal of 2 bases from V and 6 bases from J, the junction contained 4 bases not matched to a gene. Germline V lookup: CDR1 SGHNT, CDR2 YYREEE (reference sequence). The CDR3 spans 14 residues.